What follows are 25 T cell receptor beta chains derived from one specimen sequenced in a study of blood T cell repertoires in COVID-19. This table comes from immunoSEQ multiplex PCR, and its TCRdb copy is limited to in-frame clones, with some not included. The table has 150,000 to 200,000 clones, approximately 87% seen once. Sequenced sample: peripheral blood. All receptors derive from a woman in her 70s with COVID-19, enrolled during active disease.

Comment on this clone: The DNA is omitted, as the CDR3 cannot be located on it reliably, and the CDR3 follows TCRdb's listing. The chain is built from TRBV21-1 and TRBJ2-3; the table assigns TRBD2, which was not confirmed against the DNA. TRBV21-1 is marked as a pseudogene. Both ends counted, the CDR3 spans 11 residues. Here the CDR3 reads CAVVALGAQYF.

The chain links TRBV30 to TRBJ1-5, with D hard to call. The germline CDR1 and CDR2 sequences are GTSNPN and SVGIG (reference sequence). Deletions cut 2 bases from V and 4 bases from J, with 15 bases between. This CDR3 spans 15 amino acids. CDR3 residues: CAWSPGRGLNQPQHF. In DNA form, the CDR3 reads TGTGCCTGGAGTCCCGGACGAGGGCTAAATCAGCCCCAGCATTTT.

This clone has just one count. The chain links TRBV3-1 (or the pseudogene TRBV3-2) to TRBJ1-3; D gene ambiguous. Germline lookup yields CDR1 LGHDT and CDR2 YNNKEL (reference sequence). V gave up 1 base and J gave up 4 bases, with 5 bases separating them. The length of the CDR3 is 13 residues. The CDR3 region is CASSQGEGNTIYF. CDR3 sequence (DNA): TGTGCCAGCAGCCAAGGGGAGGGAAACACCATATATTTT.

The chain combines TRBV5-1 with TRBJ1-3, with 7 bases aligning to TRBD1. This CDR3 comprises 14 residues. CDR1 and CDR2 (germline): SGHRS, YFSETQ. V lost 4 bases to trimming and J lost 4 bases; unmatched junction nucleotides: 5. The CDR3 loop reads CASSGGTDGNTIYF. As DNA, the CDR3 is TGCGCCAGCAGCGGCGGGACAGACGGAAACACCATATATTTT.

This sequence joins TRBV3-1 (or the pseudogene TRBV3-2) and TRBJ2-2; D perhaps matches TRBD1 (6 bases). Germline-derived CDR1 and CDR2 are LGHDT and YNNKEL (reference sequence). The ends were cut back, 4 bases at V and 4 bases at J, with 16 bases in the middle. The CDR3 consists of 16 residues. This chain's CDR3 is CASSRTDPILTGELFF. The CDR3 region has the DNA TGTGCCAGCAGCCGGACAGACCCAATCCTCACCGGGGAGCTGTTTTTT.

V gene TRBV5-1 combines with J gene TRBJ2-5, with TRBD1 matching over 12 bases. The CDR3 is made up of 15 amino acids. The ends lost 4 bases at V and 5 bases at J; junction bases unmatched: 6. Germline CDR1 and CDR2: SGHRS and YFSETQ. The CDR3 spells CASSPGTGGGETQYF. For the CDR3, the DNA is TGCGCCAGCAGCCCAGGGACAGGGGGCGGGGAGACCCAGTACTTC.

The chain employs TRBV7-2 and TRBJ2-1; 9 bases fit TRBD2. The CDR3 consists of 16 residues. Germline CDR1 and CDR2: SGHTA and FQGNSA. J lost 3 bases, V lost 1 base, and 4 bases had no gene match. The CDR3, as DNA: TGTGCCAGCAGCTTAGTTGCTAGCGGGATCTACAATGAGCAGTTCTTC. Translation gives CASSLVASGIYNEQFF.

In its sample, this clone was seen once. V is TRBV2 and J is TRBJ2-7; the match to TRBD1 covers 8 bases. The CDR3 is 15 amino acids. J gave up 0 bases and V 6 bases, and 7 bases lay outside the gene matches. Germline V lookup: CDR1 SNHLY, CDR2 FYNNEI. The CDR3 nucleotides are TGTGCCAGCAGACCCGGACAGGGAGCCTCCTACGAGCAGTACTTC. This translates into CASRPGQGASYEQYF.

The gene calls are TRBV24-1 and TRBJ2-7; TRBD2 might be the D (6 bases). Between the trimmed V and J ends, which lost 4 bases and 3 bases, there was a span of 15 bases. The germline V gene encodes CDR1 KGHDR and CDR2 SFDVKD. This CDR3 has 15 amino acids. The CDR3 DNA reads as TGTGCCACCAGTGAGGGGCGCGACGGGAGCTACGAGCAGTACTTC. Translating it yields CATSEGRDGSYEQYF.

The chain recombines TRBV18 with TRBJ1-1, with D maybe TRBD1 (6 bases). The CDR3 is 16 residues long. Trimming pared 2 bases from V and 1 base from J, leaving 14 bases between. Germline V lookup: CDR1 KGHSH, CDR2 LQKENI. This CDR3 reads CASSPRDTMENTEAFF. The CDR3 DNA sequence: TGTGCCAGCTCACCAAGGGACACGATGGAGAACACTGAAGCTTTCTTT.

V is TRBV28 and J is TRBJ2-3; D unclear. The CDR3 is 14 amino acids. Between the trimmed V and J ends, which lost 7 bases and 0 bases, there was a span of 11 bases. Looked up from germline, CDR1 is MDHEN and CDR2 is SYDVKM. Here the CDR3 DNA reads TGTGCCAGCAACCTTGAGCCGAGCACAGATACGCAGTATTTT. It encodes CASNLEPSTDTQYF.

This clone has just a few counts. This chain uses TRBV6-5 with TRBJ2-4; 10 bases align to TRBD1. J gave up 8 bases and V 6 bases, and 7 bases lay outside the gene matches. Germline CDR1 and CDR2: MNHEY and SVGAGI. The CDR3 sequence is 14 residues long. The CDR3 DNA reads TGTGCCAGCAGGAAGACAGGGGGCGCGGACATTCAGTACTTC. Translating gives CASRKTGGADIQYF.

The J gene is TRBJ1-1, the V gene TRBV11-3, with TRBD1 as a possible D gene (5 bases). Trimming left V 1 base short and J 3 bases short, with 9 bases between. The V gene's germline CDR1 is SGHNT and CDR2 YENEEA. CDR3 length: 14 amino acids. In DNA, the CDR3 is TGTGCCAGCAGCTTAGGGGGCAGGCACACTGAAGCTTTCTTT. This encodes CASSLGGRHTEAFF.

The chain has TRBV5-1 and TRBJ1-1; the match to TRBD1 covers 8 bases. Germline-derived CDR1 and CDR2 are SGHRS and YFSETQ. V lost 3 bases and J lost 8; bases outside the gene matches: 3. CDR3 length: 12 amino acids. Here the CDR3 DNA reads TGCGCCAGCAGCTCCGGACAGGGCGAAGCTTTCTTT. Translating it yields CASSSGQGEAFF.

This clone has just one count. CDR3 DNA sequence: TGTGCCAGCAGTTTAGGGGGGGTCTCCTACGAGCAGTACTTC. Translation gives CASSLGGVSYEQYF. The chain recombines TRBV27 with TRBJ2-7; TRBD2 agrees at 7 bases. This CDR3 contains 14 residues. The V and J ends lost 2 bases and 0 bases, in that order; junction bases with no gene match: 1. Per germline, CDR1 MNHEY and CDR2 SMNVEV (reference sequence).

This sequence joins TRBV19 and TRBJ2-7; TRBD2 matches 9 bases. V lost 5 bases and J lost 3; bases outside the gene matches: 14. The CDR3 runs 17 residues. Germline V gene data show CDR1 as LNHDA and CDR2 as SQIVND (reference sequence). The CDR3 loop reads CASSLPVLAGLFYEQYF. For the CDR3, the DNA is TGTGCCAGTAGTCTCCCGGTCCTAGCGGGACTATTCTACGAGCAGTACTTC.

V is TRBV19 and J is TRBJ1-5; TRBD1 matches 7 bases. V shed 3 bases, J shed 2 bases, and the junction held 7 bases outside the gene matches. This CDR3 is built from 16 residues. The germline CDR1 and CDR2 sequences are LNHDA and SQIVND (reference sequence). The CDR3 sequence is CASSITGDRGNQPQHF. CDR3 DNA: TGTGCCAGTAGTATCACAGGGGACCGAGGCAATCAGCCCCAGCATTTT.

The V call is TRBV18, the J call TRBJ1-4, with a possible D match to TRBD1 (6 bases). The CDR3 runs 14 residues. V was pared by 0 bases and J by 7 bases, with 9 bases between. Germline CDR1 is KGHSH and CDR2 is LQKENI. The CDR3 reads CASSPPSGVEKLFF. CDR3 nucleotides: TGTGCCAGCTCACCACCTTCAGGGGTTGAAAAACTGTTTTTT.

The gene calls are TRBV5-1 and TRBJ1-2; TRBD1 might be the D (5 bases). Trimming left V 4 bases short and J 3 bases short, with 16 bases between. This CDR3 is built from 15 residues. Germline CDR1 and CDR2: SGHRS and YFSETQ. CDR3 coding DNA: TGCGCCAGCAGCACCGGACACACAGGAGACTATGGCTACACCTTC. It translates to CASSTGHTGDYGYTF.

The V call is TRBV20-1, the J call TRBJ1-1; no clear D. The ends were cut back, 7 bases at V and 6 bases at J, with 6 bases in the middle. Germline CDR1 is DFQATT and CDR2 is SNEGSKA (reference sequence). The CDR3 is 9 residues long. CDR3 DNA: TGCAGTGGAGGCGCTGAAGCTTTCTTT. This codes for CSGGAEAFF.

DNA for the CDR3: TGTGCCAGCAGTCGGACAGGGCGCAATCAGCCCCAGCATTTT. Protein product: CASSRTGRNQPQHF. V is TRBV6-2 or TRBV6-3 and J is TRBJ1-5; 8 bases align to TRBD1. Germline lookup yields CDR1 MNHEY and CDR2 SVGEGT. The CDR3 consists of 14 residues. The J segment lost 2 bases and the V segment lost 5 bases, leaving 2 bases of the junction unmatched.

This rearrangement joins TRBV4-1 to TRBJ2-1, with TRBD2 as a possible D gene (5 bases). The V end was cut by 0 bases, the J end by 3 bases, with 12 bases between. Germline lookup yields CDR1 MGHRA and CDR2 YSYEKL. There are 16 residues in the CDR3. CDR3 DNA sequence: TGCGCCAGCAGCCAAGATCCGAGGGCAGACTACAATGAGCAGTTCTTC. It translates to CASSQDPRADYNEQFF.

The rearrangement joins TRBV4-3 to TRBJ1-4; 8 positions agree with TRBD1. This CDR3 has 14 amino acids. Trimming took 0 bases from V and 10 from J; bases not matched to a gene: 4. Germline V gives CDR1 LGHNA, CDR2 YSLEER. The CDR3 sequence: CASSQETGERKLFF. In DNA, the CDR3 is TGCGCCAGCAGCCAAGAGACAGGGGAGCGAAAACTGTTTTTT.

This clone was counted once. The chain links TRBV3-1 (or the pseudogene TRBV3-2) to TRBJ2-1; D perhaps matches TRBD1 (5 bases). Germline V lookup: CDR1 LGHDT, CDR2 YNNKEL (reference sequence). V was shortened by 1 base and J by 10 bases, with 14 bases between the two germline ends. This CDR3 contains 14 residues. CDR3 loop: CASSQVGAFEEQFF. The DNA of the CDR3 is TGTGCCAGCAGCCAAGTTGGGGCCTTCGAGGAGCAGTTCTTC.

The CDR3 reads CASSRGAAFSYEQYF. The CDR3 DNA is TGTGCCAGCAGCCGTGGGGCAGCCTTCTCCTACGAGCAGTACTTC. This chain uses TRBV6-5 with TRBJ2-7; possibly TRBD1 for D (5 bases). The CDR3 length is 15 residues. From germline, CDR1 is MNHEY and CDR2 SVGAGI. The V gene lost 6 bases and the J gene lost 0 bases, with 15 bases spanning the gap.